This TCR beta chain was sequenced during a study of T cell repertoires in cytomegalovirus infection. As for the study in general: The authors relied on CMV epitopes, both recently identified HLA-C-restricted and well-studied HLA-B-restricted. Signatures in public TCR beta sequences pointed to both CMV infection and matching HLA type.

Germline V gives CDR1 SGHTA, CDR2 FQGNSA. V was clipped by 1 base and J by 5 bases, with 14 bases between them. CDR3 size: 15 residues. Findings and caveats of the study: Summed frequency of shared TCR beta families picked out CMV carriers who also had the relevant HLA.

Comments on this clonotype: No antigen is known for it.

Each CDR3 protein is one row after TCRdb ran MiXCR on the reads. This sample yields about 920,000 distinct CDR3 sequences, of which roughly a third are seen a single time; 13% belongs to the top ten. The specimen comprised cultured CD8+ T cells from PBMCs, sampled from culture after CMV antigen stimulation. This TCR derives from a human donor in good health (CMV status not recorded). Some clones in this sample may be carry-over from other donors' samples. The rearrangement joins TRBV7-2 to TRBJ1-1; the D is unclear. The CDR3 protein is CASSLGEGIGTEAFF. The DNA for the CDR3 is TGTGCCAGCAGCTTAGGGGAGGGAATCGGAACTGAAGCTTTCTTT.